One sample yielded the 16 T cell receptor beta chains listed below, sequenced in a study of blood T cell repertoires in COVID-19. The data were produced by immunoSEQ multiplex PCR, yet TCRdb's version contains in-frame clones alone and is incomplete. The repertoire holds around 170,000 clones, with roughly three quarters as singletons. Sequences were obtained from PBMCs or T cells enriched from blood (not recorded which). These receptors all come from a man in his sixties who had been exposed to COVID-19.

The rearrangement uses TRBV7-6 and TRBJ2-7, with 8 bases aligning to TRBD2. The ends lost 3 bases at V and 5 bases at J; junction bases unmatched: 6. The CDR3 sequence is 14 residues long. Germline values: CDR1 SGHVS, CDR2 FNYEAQ. In nucleotides, the CDR3 is TGTGCCAGCAGCTTTCTTGCGGGAGGCGACGAGCAGTACTTC. This encodes CASSFLAGGDEQYF.

J is TRBJ2-2 and V is TRBV9; 8 bases agree with TRBD2. CDR1 is SGDLS, CDR2 YYNGEE, per germline. The CDR3 extends over 15 amino acids. J lost 1 base, V lost 2 bases, and 1 base had no gene match. CDR3 loop: CASSVSGVNTGELFF. The CDR3 DNA is TGTGCCAGCAGCGTTAGCGGGGTGAACACCGGGGAGCTGTTTTTT.

The gene calls are TRBV28 and TRBJ1-5; D might be TRBD1 (6 bases). The germline V and J ends were trimmed by 4 bases and 0 bases, with 16 bases remaining between them. CDR1 MDHEN and CDR2 SYDVKM come from the germline V gene. There are 17 residues in the CDR3. CDR3 DNA sequence: TGTGCCAGCAGTTCCAACCAGGGACAACCTAGCAATCAGCCCCAGCATTTT. It encodes CASSSNQGQPSNQPQHF.

The gene calls are TRBV30 and TRBJ2-3; TRBD2 matches 9 bases. V gave up 7 bases and J gave up 3 bases; unmatched junction bases: 17. The germline V gene has CDR1 GTSNPN and CDR2 SVGIG (reference sequence). The CDR3 has 17 amino acids. In nucleotides, the CDR3 is TGTGCCTCCCAAGGGGGCGGGAGGGGGGTAAGGACAGATACGCAGTATTTT. It translates to CASQGGGRGVRTDTQYF.

This clone was seen only once. The genes are TRBV5-1 and TRBJ1-2, with D hard to call. This CDR3 is 14 amino acids long. Looked up from germline, CDR1 is SGHRS and CDR2 is YFSETQ. V lost 4 bases and J lost 0, with 10 bases in between. The CDR3 sequence is CASSERYPNYGYTF. For the CDR3, the DNA is TGCGCCAGCAGCGAGCGTTACCCTAACTATGGCTACACCTTC.

The chain has TRBV5-1 and TRBJ2-2; the match to TRBD1 covers 8 bases. V was pared by 4 bases and J by 7 bases, with 6 bases of the junction left unmatched. The CDR3 spans 14 residues. Germline V gene data show CDR1 as SGHRS and CDR2 as YFSETQ. CDR3 nucleotide sequence: TGCGCCAGCAGCCTGACAGGGGCGCGCGGGGAGCTGTTTTTT. Encoded protein: CASSLTGARGELFF.

V gene TRBV19 combines with J gene TRBJ1-4; 7 bases are shared with TRBD1. Trimming cost V 5 bases and J 8 bases; bases outside gene matches: 8. CDR1 is LNHDA and CDR2 is SQIVND in the germline V gene (reference sequence). The CDR3 is made up of 14 amino acids. The CDR3 here is CASSPPGGGEKLFF. The CDR3 DNA follows: TGTGCCAGTAGTCCCCCAGGGGGAGGCGAAAAACTGTTTTTT.

The chain combines TRBV30 with TRBJ2-5, with 9 positions matching TRBD2. J lost 0 bases, V lost 5 bases, and 10 bases had no gene match. Germline V gene data show CDR1 as GTSNPN and CDR2 as SVGIG (reference sequence). This CDR3 spans 16 amino acids. The CDR3 sequence: CAWVPSTSGYQETQYF. The DNA for the CDR3 is TGTGCCTGGGTGCCCAGTACTAGCGGGTACCAAGAGACCCAGTACTTC. Full variable domain (remainder filled in from reference TRBV30 and TRBJ2-5): SQTIHQWPATLVQPVGSPLSLECTVEGTSNPNLYWYRQAAGRGLQLLFYSVGIGQISSEVPQNLSASRPQDRQFILSSKKLLLSDSGFYLCAWVPSTSGYQETQYFGPGTRLLVL.

This chain joins TRBV19 and TRBJ2-5; TRBD2 is a possible D gene (6 bases). Trimming left V 8 bases short and J 5 bases short, with 21 bases between. CDR1 is LNHDA and CDR2 is SQIVND in the germline V gene (reference sequence). This CDR3 has 15 amino acids. The CDR3 loop is CASRAETGVRETQYF. In DNA form, the CDR3 reads TGTGCCAGTCGAGCCGAGACGGGGGTCCGGGAGACCCAGTACTTC.

This chain joins TRBV3-1 (or the pseudogene TRBV3-2) and TRBJ2-6; D not resolved. This CDR3 is built from 16 residues. Germline-derived CDR1 and CDR2 are LGHDT and YNNKEL (reference sequence). Deletions cut 1 base from V and 5 bases from J, with 12 bases between. The CDR3: CASSQGWQARANVLTF. As DNA, the CDR3 is TGTGCCAGCAGCCAAGGGTGGCAAGCGCGGGCCAACGTCCTGACTTTC.

This clone is a singleton in its sample. The chain carries TRBV7-3 and TRBJ2-7, with D possibly TRBD1 on 6 matching bases. The V and J ends lost 4 bases and 6 bases respectively, with 10 bases between them. The germline CDR1 and CDR2 sequences are SGHTA and FQGTGA. The CDR3 extends over 12 amino acids. The CDR3 here is CASSSTGSEQYF. CDR3 bases: TGTGCCAGCAGCTCCACAGGGAGCGAGCAGTACTTC.

The sample holds a few counts of this clone. The rearrangement uses TRBV30 and TRBJ1-1; D is unclear. Germline V CDR1 and CDR2: GTSNPN, SVGIG (reference sequence). V lost 0 bases to trimming and J lost 7 bases, with 15 bases between them. The CDR3 totals 14 residues. DNA of the CDR3: TGTGCCTGGAGTGTACGGGCAGCGGTAGGTGAAGCTTTCTTT. As protein: CAWSVRAAVGEAFF. Full variable domain (missing parts from reference TRBV30 and TRBJ1-1): SQTIHQWPATLVQPVGSPLSLECTVEGTSNPNLYWYRQAAGRGLQLLFYSVGIGQISSEVPQNLSASRPQDRQFILSSKKLLLSDSGFYLCAWSVRAAVGEAFFGQGTRLTVV.

This chain connects TRBV27 to TRBJ1-1; D unresolved. V was shortened by 0 bases and J by 1 base, with 6 bases between the two germline ends. CDR1 MNHEY and CDR2 SMNVEV come from the germline V gene (reference sequence). The CDR3 totals 14 residues. CDR3 protein: CASSLSRENTEAFF. CDR3 sequence (DNA): TGTGCCAGCAGTTTATCAAGAGAGAACACTGAAGCTTTCTTT.

The chain couples TRBV30 to TRBJ1-1; possibly TRBD1 for D (6 bases). Deletions cut 4 bases from V and 4 bases from J, with 19 bases between. This CDR3 is 15 amino acids long. Germline CDR1 reads GTSNPN; CDR2 reads SVGIG (reference sequence). The chain's CDR3 is CAWNPLAGDTTEAFF. CDR3 DNA: TGTGCCTGGAATCCTCTCGCAGGGGACACCACTGAAGCTTTCTTT.

This clone has more than one count but fewer than ten. The genes are TRBV4-3 and TRBJ1-2; 8 bases match TRBD1. Germline CDR1 is LGHNA and CDR2 is YSLEER. The CDR3 totals 16 residues. V lost 4 bases and J lost 1; bases outside the gene matches: 8. CDR3 sequence: CASSRSLTGVNYGYTF. For the CDR3, the DNA is TGCGCCAGCAGCCGGTCCTTGACAGGGGTTAACTATGGCTACACCTTC.

The chain is built from TRBV29-1 and TRBJ2-5; TRBD1 aligns across 8 bases. Per germline, CDR1 SQVTM and CDR2 ANQGSEA. The CDR3 is made up of 14 amino acids. Trimming removed 7 bases from V and 5 bases from J; junction bases left unmatched: 12. CDR3 nucleotides: TGCAGCGCCGCCGCTGGCAGGGGGCCGGAGACCCAGTACTTC. It is translated as CSAAAGRGPETQYF. Supplemented by reference TRBV29-1 and TRBJ2-5, the full variable domain reads SAVISQKPSRDICQRGTSLTIQCQVDSQVTMMFWYRQQPGQSLTLIATANQGSEATYESGFVIDKFPISRPNLTFSTLTVSNMSPEDSSIYLCSAAAGRGPETQYFGPGTRLLVL.